This T cell receptor (beta chain) was sequenced in a study of T cell responses to AZD1222 COVID-19 vaccine. This clone was found a few times. Between the trimmed V and J ends, which lost 6 bases and 7 bases, there was a span of 16 bases. From germline, CDR1 is LNHDA and CDR2 SQIVND (reference sequence). This CDR3 region has 14 residues. Some clones are missing from TCRdb's copy, which holds only in-frame ones; the method was immunoSEQ multiplex PCR. The sample holds 120,000 or so clones, about 89% seen once. The V gene is TRBV19, the J gene TRBJ1-5, with D tentatively TRBD1 (6 bases). Sequencing used peripheral blood, obtained on day 0 of MenACWY control vaccination. The source of this sequence is an adult in good health. The CDR3 sequence is CASRQRGGSQPQHF. CDR3 nucleotides: TGTGCCAGTAGGCAAAGGGGGGGGAGCCAGCCCCAGCATTTT.